The 29 T cell receptor beta chains listed next were all sequenced from one sample in a study of OX40 agonist ivuxolimab in advanced cancers. Libraries were prepared by immunoSEQ multiplex PCR; TCRdb keeps only in-frame clonotypes and omits some of them. This repertoire shows approximately 77,000 clones, 80% to 95% found once; its top ten account for approximately 0.5%. The source was CD4+ or CD8+ T cells sorted from blood, collected in a trial of the OX40 agonist ivuxolimab. The receptor set was obtained from an adult with an advanced solid tumor such as melanoma, head and neck, liver or kidney cancer.

This rearrangement joins TRBV11-2 to TRBJ2-7, with TRBD1 matching 7 bases. Germline V gene data show CDR1 as SGHAT and CDR2 as FQNNGV. The CDR3 runs to 14 residues. Trimming removed 4 bases from V and 0 bases from J; junction bases left unmatched: 3. CDR3: CASSWGQNSYEQYF. In nucleotides, the CDR3 is TGTGCCAGCAGCTGGGGACAGAACTCCTACGAGCAGTACTTC. The full variable domain, in which reference TRBV11-2 and TRBJ2-7 provide the parts outside the CDR3, is EAGVAQSPRYKIIEKRQSVAFWCNPISGHATLYWYQQILGQGPKLLIQFQNNGVVDDSQLPKDRFSAERLKGVDSTLKIQPAKLEDSAVYLCASSWGQNSYEQYFGPGTRLTVT.

The chain uses TRBV6-6 and TRBJ2-7; D might be TRBD2 (6 bases). Germline CDR1 and CDR2: MNHNY and SVGAGI (reference sequence). This CDR3 region has 14 residues. V lost 1 base to trimming and J lost 2 bases, with 9 bases between them. In nucleotides, the CDR3 is TGTGCCAGCAGTTACTTCCCGGGAGCCTACGAGCAGTACTTC. Its translation: CASSYFPGAYEQYF.

The rearrangement joins TRBV19 to TRBJ2-1; the match to TRBD1 covers 8 bases. CDR1 is LNHDA and CDR2 is SQIVND in the germline V gene (reference sequence). V was pared by 5 bases and J by 8 bases, with 11 bases of the junction left unmatched. The CDR3 has 15 residues. CDR3 sequence (DNA): TGTGCCAGTAGTCCCTTGGACAGGGTGACGGATGAGCAGTTCTTC. Encoded protein: CASSPLDRVTDEQFF. Variable domain in full (rest from reference TRBV19 and TRBJ2-1): DGGITQSPKYLFRKEGQNVTLSCEQNLNHDAMYWYRQDPGQGLRLIYYSQIVNDFQKGDIAEGYSVSREKKESFPLTVTSAQKNPTAFYLCASSPLDRVTDEQFFGPGTRLTVL.

The gene calls are TRBV10-3 and TRBJ1-2, with D possibly TRBD1 on 5 matching bases. Germline V gene lookup returns CDR1 ENHRY and CDR2 SYGVKD. This CDR3 region has 12 residues. V lost 7 bases to trimming and J lost 8 bases, with 14 bases between them. The CDR3 DNA reads as TGTGCCATCAAACCTGGGGGATACGGCTACACCTTC. This gives the protein CAIKPGGYGYTF.

This clone was picked up one time. The rearrangement joins TRBV21-1 to TRBJ2-7; TRBD2, the table's D call, was not compared with the DNA. TRBV21-1 is listed as a pseudogene. The CDR3 length is 15 residues. DNA for the CDR3: TGTGCCAGCAGCAAGCCGAAGCGGGGAACCTACGAGCAGTACTTC. Protein: CASSKPKRGTYEQYF.

The chain links TRBV2 to TRBJ1-6, with D unresolved. Trimming left V 3 bases short and J 6 bases short, with 12 bases between. The germline V gene has CDR1 SNHLY and CDR2 FYNNEI. This CDR3 has 15 amino acids. The CDR3 DNA reads as TGTGCCAGCAGTGAGTTAAGGGCGGGTAATTCACCCCTCCACTTT. Translation: CASSELRAGNSPLHF.

The V call is TRBV18, the J call TRBJ2-3; the D gene is possibly TRBD1 (5 bases). V was cut by 4 bases and J by 0 bases, with 14 bases left in between. Germline CDR1 and CDR2: KGHSH and LQKENI. The CDR3 extends over 16 amino acids. Here the CDR3 reads CASSQWGRTSTDTQYF. DNA for the CDR3: TGTGCCAGCTCACAATGGGGCCGCACTAGCACAGATACGCAGTATTTT. The full variable domain, with the rest looked up from reference TRBV18 and TRBJ2-3, is NAGVMQNPRHLVRRRGQEARLRCSPMKGHSHVYWYRQLPEEGLKFMVYLQKENIIDESGMPKERFSAEFPKEGPSILRIQQVVRGDSAAYFCASSQWGRTSTDTQYFGPGTRLTVL.

The V call is TRBV28, the J call TRBJ1-2; D is perhaps TRBD1 (5 bases). Germline-derived CDR1 and CDR2 are MDHEN and SYDVKM. Between the trimmed V and J ends, which lost 5 bases and 2 bases, there was a span of 12 bases. The CDR3 length is 14 residues. The CDR3 loop is CASSIRRDNYGYTF. CDR3 DNA sequence: TGTGCCAGCAGTATCCGCAGGGACAACTATGGCTACACCTTC.

This chain joins TRBV6-4 and TRBJ2-1; 13 positions agree with TRBD2. Germline CDR1 and CDR2: MRHNA and SNTAGT. The CDR3 is 15 amino acids. The V segment lost 7 bases and the J segment 10 bases; nucleotides outside the gene matches: 10. CDR3 region: CASIHGTSGIGEQFF. CDR3 bases: TGTGCCAGCATCCATGGGACTAGCGGGATTGGCGAGCAGTTCTTC.

V usage is TRBV27 and J usage is TRBJ2-7, with D possibly TRBD1 on 6 matching bases. The V and J ends lost 7 bases and 0 bases respectively, with 13 bases between them. Germline CDR1 is MNHEY and CDR2 is SMNVEV (reference sequence). The CDR3 length is 14 residues. The CDR3 bases are TGTGCCAGCAATTCCCAGGGGTCCTCCTACGAGCAGTACTTC. It codes for CASNSQGSSYEQYF.

J is TRBJ2-3 and V is TRBV19; 7 bases align to TRBD2. Per the germline V gene, CDR1 is LNHDA and CDR2 is SQIVND (reference sequence). Trimming took 3 bases from V and 1 from J; bases not matched to a gene: 7. The CDR3 runs 16 residues. The CDR3 sequence: CASSIRAGEGTDTQYF. The CDR3 coding sequence is TGTGCCAGTAGTATTAGGGCGGGGGAAGGCACAGATACGCAGTATTTT.

This chain connects TRBV28 to TRBJ2-7; D may correspond to TRBD1 or TRBD2 (7 bases each). Trimming shortened V by 6 bases and J by 4 bases, and 13 bases separated the two germline ends. Germline V gene data show CDR1 as MDHEN and CDR2 as SYDVKM. The CDR3 consists of 13 residues. Here the CDR3 reads CASRAGGGYEQYF. The CDR3 DNA sequence: TGTGCCAGCAGAGCAGGGGGGGGATACGAGCAGTACTTC.

The rearrangement uses TRBV5-4 and TRBJ1-2; D gene uncertain. V was cut by 3 bases and J by 8 bases, with 14 bases left in between. CDR1 SGHNT and CDR2 YYREEE come from the germline V gene (reference sequence). The CDR3 totals 13 residues. This CDR3 is CASSSLRGNGYTF. CDR3 bases: TGTGCCAGCAGCTCCCTCCGGGGAAACGGCTACACCTTC.

The rearrangement links TRBV4-3 to TRBJ2-3; D remains ambiguous. Germline V gives CDR1 LGHNA, CDR2 YSLEER. The CDR3 spans 17 residues. V was trimmed by 0 bases and J by 0 bases, leaving 13 bases between them. CDR3 residues: CASSQDLPGASTDTQYF. The DNA of the CDR3 is TGCGCCAGCAGCCAAGATCTCCCGGGTGCTAGCACAGATACGCAGTATTTT.

The J gene is TRBJ2-5, the V gene TRBV14; unclear D gene. The CDR3 length is 15 residues. The V gene's germline CDR1 is SGHDN and CDR2 FVKESK. V gave up 0 bases and J gave up 5 bases, with 13 bases separating them. CDR3 nucleotide sequence: TGTGCCAGCAGCCAAGAGGGCCTTAGAGCCGAGACCCAGTACTTC. Its translation: CASSQEGLRAETQYF.

This rearrangement joins TRBV4-2 to TRBJ2-2; 10 nucleotides agree with TRBD2. The CDR3 extends over 16 amino acids. J gave up 7 bases and V 4 bases, and 9 bases lay outside the gene matches. Germline V gene lookup returns CDR1 LGHNA and CDR2 YNFKEQ. CDR3 sequence: CASSPGLAVPGGELFF. In nucleotides, the CDR3 is TGTGCCAGCAGCCCCGGACTAGCGGTTCCGGGCGGGGAGCTGTTTTTT.

The chain uses TRBV5-4 and TRBJ2-3; a weak D match, TRBD2 (5 bases). V was pared by 2 bases and J by 0 bases, with 13 bases between. Germline lookup yields CDR1 SGHNT and CDR2 YYREEE (reference sequence). The CDR3 has 16 residues. The CDR3 reads CASSLSQDSSTDTQYF. Written as DNA, the CDR3 is TGTGCCAGCAGCTTATCCCAGGACTCTAGCACAGATACGCAGTATTTT. Variable domain in full (rest from reference TRBV5-4 and TRBJ2-3): ETGVTQSPTHLIKTRGQQVTLRCSSQSGHNTVSWYQQALGQGPQFIFQYYREEENGRGNFPPRFSGLQFPNYSSELNVNALELDDSALYLCASSLSQDSSTDTQYFGPGTRLTVL.

The chain has TRBV7-8 and TRBJ2-5; 7 nucleotides agree with TRBD2. Looked up from germline, CDR1 is SGHVS and CDR2 is FQNEAQ. V was clipped by 0 bases and J by 1 base; unmatched bases: 5. The CDR3 runs 16 residues. CDR3 coding DNA: TGTGCCAGCAGCTTAGCGGCTAGCGGCTTCCAAGAGACCCAGTACTTC. It is translated as CASSLAASGFQETQYF.

The chain combines TRBV5-4 with TRBJ2-3; 9 positions match TRBD2. With 5 bases clipped from V and 0 bases from J, the junction kept 4 bases outside the gene matches. Germline CDR1 reads SGHNT; CDR2 reads YYREEE (reference sequence). There are 15 residues in the CDR3. The CDR3 region has the DNA TGTGCCAGCAGTCCCACTAGCGGGAGCACAGATACGCAGTATTTT. This gives the protein CASSPTSGSTDTQYF.

The chain joins TRBV5-4 to TRBJ2-7; a weak D match, TRBD2 (5 bases). This CDR3 contains 13 residues. Trimming took 4 bases from V and 0 from J, leaving 8 bases between them. Per germline, CDR1 SGHNT and CDR2 YYREEE (reference sequence). CDR3 bases: TGTGCCAGCAGCGAGGGTTTCTCCTACGAGCAGTACTTC. Translating gives CASSEGFSYEQYF. Supplemented by reference TRBV5-4 and TRBJ2-7, the full variable domain reads ETGVTQSPTHLIKTRGQQVTLRCSSQSGHNTVSWYQQALGQGPQFIFQYYREEENGRGNFPPRFSGLQFPNYSSELNVNALELDDSALYLCASSEGFSYEQYFGPGTRLTVT.

The chain couples TRBV19 to TRBJ2-2; D gene ambiguous. Germline assignment: CDR1 LNHDA and CDR2 SQIVND (reference sequence). The V end lost 0 bases, the J end lost 6 bases, and 11 bases lay between the germline ends. The CDR3 sequence is 15 residues long. The CDR3 here is CASSIDLGSAGELFF. The CDR3 coding sequence is TGTGCCAGTAGTATAGATTTGGGGTCGGCCGGGGAGCTGTTTTTT.

This clone was recorded only once. J is TRBJ2-7 and V is TRBV2; 9 nucleotides agree with TRBD2. CDR1 is SNHLY, CDR2 FYNNEI, per germline. The trim removed 1 base at V and 0 bases at J, leaving 22 bases unmatched. The CDR3 spans 22 residues. The CDR3 spells CASSEEPSPSRTSVQSSYEQYF. CDR3 sequence (DNA): TGTGCCAGCAGTGAAGAGCCCTCTCCTAGTAGGACTAGCGTACAAAGCTCCTACGAGCAGTACTTC.

The rearrangement joins TRBV30 to TRBJ1-6; TRBD1 might be the D (6 bases). CDR1 and CDR2 (germline): GTSNPN, SVGIG (reference sequence). The length of the CDR3 is 13 residues. Trimming cost V 6 bases and J 3 bases, with 9 bases left between them. CDR3 nucleotide sequence: TGTGCCTGCCGGGACAACTATAATTCACCCCTCCACTTT. Translated: CACRDNYNSPLHF. Variable domain in full (rest from reference TRBV30 and TRBJ1-6): SQTIHQWPATLVQPVGSPLSLECTVEGTSNPNLYWYRQAAGRGLQLLFYSVGIGQISSEVPQNLSASRPQDRQFILSSKKLLLSDSGFYLCACRDNYNSPLHFGNGTRLTVT.

V and J are TRBV4-1 and TRBJ1-5, with D unclear. The germline gives CDR1 MGHRA, CDR2 YSYEKL. CDR3 length: 15 residues. V lost 3 bases, J lost 0 bases, and 9 bases lay in between. The CDR3 loop is CASSQELISNQPQHF. The DNA of the CDR3 is TGCGCCAGCAGCCAGGAACTGATTAGCAATCAGCCCCAGCATTTT.

This chain joins TRBV9 and TRBJ1-3; a possible D gene is TRBD1 (5 bases). CDR3 length: 14 residues. The V and J ends lost 3 bases and 0 bases respectively, with 7 bases between them. CDR1 is SGDLS and CDR2 is YYNGEE in the germline V gene. The DNA for the CDR3 is TGTGCCAGCAGCGGACAGAACTCTGGAAACACCATATATTTT. This codes for CASSGQNSGNTIYF.

V gene TRBV7-2 combines with J gene TRBJ1-2; D is unclear. The V end was cut by 5 bases, the J end by 8 bases, with 12 bases between. Germline CDR1 reads SGHTA; CDR2 reads FQGNSA. The CDR3 spans 12 residues. CDR3 sequence reads: CASSPTLPGYTF. The CDR3 DNA follows: TGTGCCAGCAGCCCTACTTTGCCCGGCTACACCTTC.

This chain joins TRBV28 and TRBJ2-1; weak D call: TRBD1 (6 bases). CDR3 length: 18 residues. Looked up from germline, CDR1 is MDHEN and CDR2 is SYDVKM. V was trimmed by 1 base and J by 6 bases, leaving 22 bases between them. This CDR3 is CASSLLWTRRGPGNEQFF. DNA for the CDR3: TGTGCCAGCAGTTTATTATGGACTCGCAGGGGTCCGGGCAATGAGCAGTTCTTC.

The rearrangement links TRBV11-3 to TRBJ2-3; D tentatively fits TRBD1 or TRBD2 (6 bases each). V was trimmed by 5 bases and J by 2 bases, leaving 17 bases between them. Germline V gives CDR1 SGHNT, CDR2 YENEEA. The CDR3 extends over 16 amino acids. CDR3 bases: TGTGCCAGCAGCCTCGAGGGGGGTGCCCTCACAGATACGCAGTATTTT. This sequence encodes CASSLEGGALTDTQYF.

This clone is a singleton in its sample. The rearrangement joins TRBV6-6 to TRBJ1-4; D remains ambiguous. Germline CDR1 MNHNY, CDR2 SVGAGI (reference sequence). Trimming removed 6 bases from V and 4 bases from J, with 12 bases in between. This CDR3 is built from 14 residues. CDR3 nucleotides: TGTGCCAGCAGCCCTAGGACCCATAATGAAAAACTGTTTTTT. Residues: CASSPRTHNEKLFF.